Following are 22 T cell receptor beta chains from one sample sequenced in a study of T cell responses to AZD1222 COVID-19 vaccine. Sequencing was performed with immunoSEQ multiplex PCR; in TCRdb, only in-frame clones are kept and a portion is missing. The data contain 150,000 to 200,000 clones, approximately 95% of them singletons. The source material was peripheral blood, sampled on day 0 of AZD1222 vaccination. The receptor set was obtained from an adult in good health.

The V and J genes are TRBV6-5 and TRBJ1-2; D may be TRBD1 (6 bases). Trimming stripped 6 bases from V and 7 bases from J, with 18 bases between. CDR1 is MNHEY, CDR2 SVGAGI, per germline. The CDR3 sequence is 14 residues long. The CDR3 is CASSPSAGASGYTF. The CDR3 DNA reads as TGTGCCAGCAGCCCAAGCGCGGGGGCGTCTGGCTACACCTTC.

J is TRBJ1-5 and V is TRBV7-9, with D perhaps matching TRBD1 (6 bases). The germline gives CDR1 SEHNR, CDR2 FQNEAQ (reference sequence). This CDR3 contains 14 residues. The V and J ends lost 5 bases and 3 bases respectively, with 11 bases between them. The CDR3 bases are TGTGCCAGCAGCCCCTGGACAGCCAATCAGCCCCAGCATTTT. It yields the protein CASSPWTANQPQHF.

The chain combines TRBV27 with TRBJ2-7; no firm D call. Trimming pared 0 bases from V and 3 bases from J, leaving 3 bases between. Germline V CDR1 and CDR2: MNHEY, SMNVEV (reference sequence). The CDR3 is 12 amino acids. The CDR3 DNA follows: TGTGCCAGCAGTTTATCAGGCTACGAGCAGTACTTC. It yields the protein CASSLSGYEQYF.

This clone was detected only once. The gene calls are TRBV19 and TRBJ1-1, with D tentatively TRBD1 (6 bases). Germline-derived CDR1 and CDR2 are LNHDA and SQIVND (reference sequence). The CDR3 is made up of 13 amino acids. The ends were cut back, 7 bases at V and 1 base at J, with 10 bases in the middle. The CDR3, as DNA: TGTGCCAGTAAGAAACAGGGGAACACTGAAGCTTTCTTT. This encodes CASKKQGNTEAFF.

For this clone: At one boundary the junction diverges from the germline segment, which might be a read error. The V call is TRBV3-1 (or the pseudogene TRBV3-2), the J call TRBJ2-1; 9 bases are a match to TRBD2. Per germline, CDR1 LGHDT and CDR2 YNNKEL (reference sequence). The CDR3 consists of 11 residues. CDR3 sequence reads: CASSFGTSLIF. The CDR3 DNA sequence: TGTGCCAGCAGCTTCGGGACTAGCCTCATCTTC.

This chain joins TRBV3-1 (or the pseudogene TRBV3-2) and TRBJ2-7, with D hard to call. In germline, CDR1 is LGHDT, CDR2 YNNKEL (reference sequence). V was pared by 0 bases and J by 3 bases, with 9 bases between. CDR3 length: 14 amino acids. The CDR3 protein is CASSQDYVNYEQYF. Written as DNA, the CDR3 is TGTGCCAGCAGCCAAGATTACGTTAACTACGAGCAGTACTTC.

This clone showed up just a few times. CDR3 region: CASSSYRGTLYGYTF. CDR3 nucleotides: TGTGCCAGCAGCAGCTACAGGGGGACCCTCTATGGCTACACCTTC. This chain joins TRBV11-2 and TRBJ1-2; 8 bases fit TRBD1. The CDR3 length is 15 residues. The J segment lost 4 bases and the V segment lost 5 bases, leaving 9 bases of the junction unmatched. The germline gives CDR1 SGHAT, CDR2 FQNNGV.

The chain joins TRBV5-8 to TRBJ1-1; unclear D gene. Germline V gene data show CDR1 as SGHTS and CDR2 as YDEGEE. The CDR3 contains 15 residues. V was cut by 0 bases and J by 7 bases, with 16 bases left in between. CDR3 DNA sequence: TGTGCCAGCAGCTTGGCCTGGTGGTTAGGCAATGAAGCTTTCTTT. As protein: CASSLAWWLGNEAFF.

V usage is TRBV5-1 and J usage is TRBJ1-1, with D hard to call. Trimming removed 1 base from V and 4 bases from J, with 8 bases in between. CDR1 and CDR2 (germline): SGHRS, YFSETQ. The CDR3 consists of 13 residues. The CDR3 loop is CASSLRESTEAFF. CDR3 sequence (DNA): TGCGCCAGCAGCTTGAGGGAGAGCACTGAAGCTTTCTTT.

The chain has TRBV3-1 (or the pseudogene TRBV3-2) and TRBJ1-1, with 10 positions matching TRBD1. The CDR3 runs 15 residues. Germline V gives CDR1 LGHDT, CDR2 YNNKEL (reference sequence). V dropped 8 bases and J dropped 5; count of bases not matched to a gene: 11. The CDR3: CASRDRGPIGTEAFF. The CDR3 region has the DNA TGTGCCAGCCGGGACAGGGGCCCCATTGGAACTGAAGCTTTCTTT.

This clone was detected once. This CDR3 is CASSINRSSGNTIYF. The CDR3 DNA sequence: TGTGCCAGTAGTATTAACCGAAGCTCTGGAAACACCATATATTTT. This chain links TRBV19 with TRBJ1-3; no clear D. This CDR3 contains 15 residues. Trimming stripped 3 bases from V and 0 bases from J, with 9 bases between. Per germline, CDR1 LNHDA and CDR2 SQIVND (reference sequence).

This rearrangement joins TRBV18 to TRBJ2-7, with 9 bases that match TRBD1. The CDR3 spans 14 residues. Germline-derived CDR1 and CDR2 are KGHSH and LQKENI. The V gene end was trimmed by 3 bases and the J gene end by 6 bases; junction bases not matched to a gene: 6. The CDR3 spells CASSPGTGPSEQYF. The CDR3 region has the DNA TGTGCCAGCTCACCTGGGACAGGGCCTAGCGAGCAGTACTTC.

The chain employs TRBV6-4 and TRBJ1-2; a possible D gene is TRBD1 (6 bases). The CDR3 contains 15 residues. Germline lookup yields CDR1 MRHNA and CDR2 SNTAGT. V was pared by 5 bases and J by 4 bases, with 17 bases between. The CDR3 bases are TGTGCCAGCAGTAGGAACAGGGAATCGGGCTATGGCTACACCTTC. This codes for CASSRNRESGYGYTF.

This chain uses TRBV7-9 with TRBJ1-1; unclear D gene. The ends were cut back, 4 bases at V and 1 base at J, with 7 bases in the middle. Per germline, CDR1 SEHNR and CDR2 FQNEAQ (reference sequence). This CDR3 has 13 residues. The CDR3, as DNA: TGTGCCAGCAGCTCTCACAAGAACACTGAAGCTTTCTTT. It yields the protein CASSSHKNTEAFF.

This chain connects TRBV5-1 to TRBJ2-2; 8 nucleotides agree with TRBD2. The V gene end was trimmed by 0 bases and the J gene end by 4 bases; junction bases not matched to a gene: 5. This CDR3 has 16 amino acids. Germline-derived CDR1 and CDR2 are SGHRS and YFSETQ. Here the CDR3 reads CASSLGASGSTGELFF. The CDR3 DNA reads as TGCGCCAGCAGCTTGGGGGCTAGCGGGTCCACCGGGGAGCTGTTTTTT. The variable domain in full, with the rest retrieved from reference TRBV5-1 and TRBJ2-2, is KAGVTQTPRYLIKTRGQQVTLSCSPISGHRSVSWYQQTPGQGLQFLFEYFSETQRNKGNFPGRFSGRQFSNSRSEMNVSTLELGDSALYLCASSLGASGSTGELFFGEGSRLTVL.

CDR3 DNA: TGTGCCAGCAGTGAAATGGGGCAGGGAACAACTAATGAAAAACTGTTTTTT. This sequence encodes CASSEMGQGTTNEKLFF. The genes are TRBV2 and TRBJ1-4, with a possible D match to TRBD1 (5 bases). The germline V gene has CDR1 SNHLY and CDR2 FYNNEI. The CDR3 has 17 residues. Trimming took off 2 bases at V and 0 bases at J, with 13 bases between the two ends.

The chain is built from TRBV29-1 and TRBJ1-2; no firm D call. Germline loops: CDR1 SQVTM, CDR2 ANQGSEA. The CDR3 covers 11 residues. Trimming stripped 4 bases from V and 5 bases from J, with 8 bases between. The CDR3, as DNA: TGCAGCGTTGGAGACCAATATGGCTACACCTTC. Translating gives CSVGDQYGYTF.

This clone has a handful of counts. The rearrangement uses TRBV29-1 and TRBJ1-2; D might be TRBD1 (6 bases). The CDR3 loop spans 15 amino acids. The germline CDR1 and CDR2 sequences are SQVTM and ANQGSEA. With 6 bases removed from V and 2 bases from J, the gap between germline ends came to 19 bases. The chain's CDR3 is CSVSDQTGGNYGYTF. The CDR3 DNA reads as TGCAGCGTCTCCGACCAGACAGGCGGGAACTATGGCTACACCTTC.

The genes are TRBV5-1 and TRBJ1-1, with unresolved D. The CDR3 contains 13 residues. CDR1 SGHRS and CDR2 YFSETQ come from the germline V gene. The V end was cut by 2 bases, the J end by 5 bases, with 10 bases between. In DNA, the CDR3 is TGCGCCAGCAGCTTCAGAGTAGGGACTGAAGCTTTCTTT. Residues: CASSFRVGTEAFF. Combining the CDR3 with reference TRBV5-1 and TRBJ1-1 gives the whole variable domain KAGVTQTPRYLIKTRGQQVTLSCSPISGHRSVSWYQQTPGQGLQFLFEYFSETQRNKGNFPGRFSGRQFSNSRSEMNVSTLELGDSALYLCASSFRVGTEAFFGQGTRLTVV.

The V call is TRBV6-5, the J call TRBJ1-6; TRBD1 matches 8 bases. The ends lost 7 bases at V and 5 bases at J; junction bases unmatched: 4. This CDR3 is 14 amino acids long. CDR1 is MNHEY, CDR2 SVGAGI, per germline. The CDR3 DNA reads TGTGCCAGCACTCGACAGGGGCATAATTCACCCCTCCACTTT. Protein: CASTRQGHNSPLHF.

CDR3 coding DNA: TGTGCCAGCAGCTTATTGGGGGTTCGGGACACTGAAGCTTTCTTT. It encodes CASSLLGVRDTEAFF. The chain has TRBV7-9 and TRBJ1-1; the D gene is possibly TRBD1 (5 bases). CDR3 length equals 15 residues. CDR1 is SEHNR and CDR2 is FQNEAQ in the germline V gene (reference sequence). V was cut by 2 bases and J by 3 bases, with 13 bases left in between.

The rearrangement links TRBV7-6 to TRBJ1-3; D uncertain. The CDR3 has 16 residues. Per the germline V gene, CDR1 is SGHVS and CDR2 is FNYEAQ. V was cut by 1 base and J by 0 bases, with 10 bases left in between. The CDR3 here is CASSLGRANSGNTIYF. CDR3 DNA sequence: TGTGCCAGCAGCTTAGGTCGGGCAAACTCTGGAAACACCATATATTTT.